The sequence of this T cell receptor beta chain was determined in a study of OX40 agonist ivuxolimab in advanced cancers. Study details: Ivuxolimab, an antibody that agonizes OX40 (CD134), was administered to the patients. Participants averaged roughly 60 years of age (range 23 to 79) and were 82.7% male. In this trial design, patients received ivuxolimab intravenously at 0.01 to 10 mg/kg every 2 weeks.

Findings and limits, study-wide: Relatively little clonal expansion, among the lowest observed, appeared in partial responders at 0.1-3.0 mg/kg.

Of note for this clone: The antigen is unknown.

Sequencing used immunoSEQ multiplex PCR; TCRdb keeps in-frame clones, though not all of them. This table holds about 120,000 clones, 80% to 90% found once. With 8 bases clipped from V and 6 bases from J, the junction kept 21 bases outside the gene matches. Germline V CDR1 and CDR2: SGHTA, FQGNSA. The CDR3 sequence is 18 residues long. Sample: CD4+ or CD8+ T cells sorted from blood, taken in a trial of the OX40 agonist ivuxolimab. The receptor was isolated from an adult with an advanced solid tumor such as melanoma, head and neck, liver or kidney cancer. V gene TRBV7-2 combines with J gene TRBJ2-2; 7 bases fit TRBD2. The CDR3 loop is CASPPPAGDDLLAGELFF. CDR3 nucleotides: TGTGCCAGCCCTCCCCCTGCGGGGGACGATTTATTAGCCGGGGAGCTGTTTTTT.